A selection of T cell receptor beta chains follows, all from one sample in a study of early T cells in non-severe SARS-CoV-2 infection. In TCRdb, the 5' RACE reads were re-called with MiXCR into one record per CDR3 protein. The table lists approximately 35,000 distinct CDR3 sequences, over 6% of them singletons. Sequencing was performed on whole blood, taken at baseline. Every receptor here comes from an adult who was a healthcare worker with PCR-confirmed SARS-CoV-2 infection or an uninfected control (not recorded which). Each CDR3 is given with its conserved first and last residue. Fields, in order: CDR3 DNA, CDR3 protein, V gene, D gene, clone size, J gene, CDR3 length. A D gene is named only where the DNA matches it firmly. The size entry is marked missing in some rows and otherwise reads once, few, many or a size class.

TGTGCCAGCAGCCGACTAGCTTCGGATGAGCAGTTCTTC CASSRLASDEQFF TRBV6-2/TRBV6-3 TRBD2 many TRBJ2-1 13
TGCAGCGGTGGACAGGCTTACGAGACCCAGTACTTC CSGGQAYETQYF TRBV29-1 TRBD1 many TRBJ2-5 12
TGTGCCAGCAGCCCAGAGGGCGGTGTCGGGCCTGAAGCTTTCTTT CASSPEGGVGPEAFF TRBV7-9 . . TRBJ1-1 15
TGTGCCAGCAGCTTGTCGACCATGGAGCAGTTCTTC CASSLSTMEQFF TRBV5-6 . many TRBJ2-1 12
TGCAGCGTTGGGCAAGAGACCCAGTACTTC CSVGQETQYF TRBV29-1 . many TRBJ2-5 10
TGCAGTGTACTAGCGGGAGCCGTAGAGACCCAGTACTTC CSVLAGAVETQYF TRBV20-1 TRBD2 few TRBJ2-5 13
TGCGCCAGCAGCTTGGCCCTACTAGCGGGAGGACAAGAGACCCAGTACTTC CASSLALLAGGQETQYF TRBV5-1 TRBD2 few TRBJ2-5 17
TGCGCCAGCAGCTTGGGACGGGATGGAGAGACCCAGTACTTC CASSLGRDGETQYF TRBV5-1 . . TRBJ2-5 14
TGTGCCAGTTCTAGCGGCTACGAGCAGTACTTC CASSSGYEQYF TRBV28 TRBD2 many TRBJ2-7 11
TGTGCCAGCAGCTCCGGACAGGGTATCTATGGCTACACCTTC CASSSGQGIYGYTF TRBV7-9 TRBD1 few TRBJ1-2 14
TGTGCCAGCAGCTTAGGCGGTGTTGCTAGCACAGATACGCAGTATTTT CASSLGGVASTDTQYF TRBV7-2 . . TRBJ2-3 16
TGTGCCAGCAGCTCGAGTCTCACAGATACGCAGTATTTT CASSSSLTDTQYF TRBV7-9 . . TRBJ2-3 13
TGCGCCAGCAGGTGGACTAGCGGGTCTTACAATGAGCAGTTCTTC CASRWTSGSYNEQFF TRBV5-1 TRBD2 many TRBJ2-1 15
TGTGCCAGCAGCCGAAGGACGGATCAGCCCCAGCATTTT CASSRRTDQPQHF TRBV12-3/TRBV12-4 . many TRBJ1-5 13
TGTGCCAACAGTAAAGGGGGCGGGGTTTTGTGGTATTTT CANSKGGGVLWYF TRBV7-2 . many TRBJ2-3 13
TGTGCCAGCAGTTCCTGGGGACACCAAGAGACCCAGTACTTC CASSSWGHQETQYF TRBV28 . many TRBJ2-5 14
TGTGCCAGCAGCGTAGAGGGGATGGCACAAGAGACCCAGTACTTC CASSVEGMAQETQYF TRBV9 . many TRBJ2-5 15
TGTGCCAGCAGTTTTCGGGGGGGTACCTATGGCTACACCTTC CASSFRGGTYGYTF TRBV12-3/TRBV12-4 . . TRBJ1-2 14
TGTGCCAGCAGTCAGGGGCTAACCACTGAAGCTTTCTTT CASSQGLTTEAFF TRBV9 . many TRBJ1-1 13